The 7 T cell receptor beta chains below all came from one sample that was sequenced in a study of T cell clonotyping in hematopoietic cell transplantation. Sequencing used immunoSEQ multiplex PCR; TCRdb keeps in-frame clones, though not all of them. Of approximately 7,000 clones in the sample, about 91% were seen once. The sequenced sample was PBMCs, obtained 100 days after allogeneic stem cell transplant. The source of these receptors is a male patient under 35 who had an allogeneic stem cell transplant from a related donor, so the T cells may come from the graft donor. Some clones in this sample may be carry-over from other donors' samples.

This clone was counted once. The chain links TRBV6-5 to TRBJ1-3; no firm D call. The CDR3 runs to 16 residues. V was cut by 4 bases and J by 0 bases, with 13 bases left in between. Per germline, CDR1 MNHEY and CDR2 SVGAGI. Written as DNA, the CDR3 is TGTGCCAGCAGTTCCCGTGTCCCGTCCTCTGGAAACACCATATATTTT. Translation gives CASSSRVPSSGNTIYF.

CDR3 nucleotides: TGTGCCAGCAGTTCGCTATATGCTGAAGCTTTCTTT. Its translation: CASSSLYAEAFF. V gene TRBV6-5 combines with J gene TRBJ1-1; D is unclear. The ends were cut back, 4 bases at V and 6 bases at J, with 9 bases in the middle. Germline V CDR1 and CDR2: MNHEY, SVGAGI. This CDR3 comprises 12 residues.

This clone was detected only once. The genes are TRBV5-1 and TRBJ2-1; 15 nucleotides match TRBD2. CDR3 length: 16 residues. Germline CDR1 is SGHRS and CDR2 is YFSETQ. With V trimmed by 4 bases and J by 6 bases, 5 bases remained unmatched. CDR3 sequence reads: CASSPGTSGRINEQFF. The DNA of the CDR3 is TGCGCCAGCAGCCCGGGGACTAGCGGGAGGATCAATGAGCAGTTCTTC.

The chain employs TRBV6-1 and TRBJ1-2, with a weak D call TRBD1 (6 bases). V gave up 6 bases and J gave up 5 bases, with 19 bases separating them. CDR3 length: 15 amino acids. CDR1 and CDR2 from the germline V gene are MNHNS and SASEGT. The DNA of the CDR3 is TGTGCCAGCAGAGTACAGGGAGGACGGACTTATGGCTACACCTTC. Protein sequence: CASRVQGGRTYGYTF.

V is TRBV30 and J is TRBJ1-2; D possibly corresponds to TRBD1 (6 bases). Trimming stripped 2 bases from V and 2 bases from J, with 18 bases between. Per the germline V gene, CDR1 is GTSNPN and CDR2 is SVGIG (reference sequence). The CDR3 spans 16 residues. The CDR3 sequence is CAWSHGGAGPNYGYTF. CDR3 DNA: TGTGCCTGGAGTCACGGGGGGGCAGGTCCGAACTATGGCTACACCTTC.

J is TRBJ2-1 and V is TRBV7-2; the D is unclear. This CDR3 contains 13 residues. V was cut by 6 bases and J by 9 bases, with 15 bases left in between. Germline CDR1 SGHTA, CDR2 FQGNSA. CDR3 coding DNA: TGTGCCAGCAGTCTGACCCTTCTTGGTGAGCAGTTCTTC. It codes for CASSLTLLGEQFF.

The J gene is TRBJ1-1, the V gene TRBV5-1, with D hard to call. V was shortened by 4 bases and J by 3 bases, with 10 bases between the two germline ends. The CDR3 runs to 13 residues. Germline CDR1 is SGHRS and CDR2 is YFSETQ. CDR3 DNA sequence: TGCGCCAGCAGCGGTGTTGGTCACACTGAAGCTTTCTTT. As protein: CASSGVGHTEAFF.